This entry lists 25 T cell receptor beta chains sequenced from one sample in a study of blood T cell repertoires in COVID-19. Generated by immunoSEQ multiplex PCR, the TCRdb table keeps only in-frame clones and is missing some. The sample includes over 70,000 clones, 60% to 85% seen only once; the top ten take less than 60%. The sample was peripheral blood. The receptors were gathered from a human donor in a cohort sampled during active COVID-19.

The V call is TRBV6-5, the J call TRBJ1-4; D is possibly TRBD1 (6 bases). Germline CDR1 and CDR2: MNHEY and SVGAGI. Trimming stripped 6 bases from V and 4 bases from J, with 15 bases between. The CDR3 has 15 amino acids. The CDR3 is CASRPGGQLNEKLFF. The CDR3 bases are TGTGCCAGCAGGCCGGGAGGACAGCTTAATGAAAAACTGTTTTTT.

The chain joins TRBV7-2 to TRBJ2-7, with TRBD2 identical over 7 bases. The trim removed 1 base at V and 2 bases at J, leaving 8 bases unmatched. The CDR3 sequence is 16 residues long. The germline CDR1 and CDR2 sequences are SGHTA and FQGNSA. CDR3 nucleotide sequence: TGTGCCAGCAGCTTAGTCCCGGCTAGCGGAACCTACGAGCAGTACTTC. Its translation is CASSLVPASGTYEQYF.

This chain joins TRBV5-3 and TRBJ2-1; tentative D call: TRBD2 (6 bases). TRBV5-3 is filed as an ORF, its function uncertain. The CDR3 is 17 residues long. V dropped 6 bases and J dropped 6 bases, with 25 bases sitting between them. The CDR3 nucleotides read TGTGCCAGAAAGTCTCAGAAAGCCAAGCGGGTGGGCAATGAGCAGTTCTTC. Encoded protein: CARKSQKAKRVGNEQFF.

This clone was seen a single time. CDR3 coding DNA: TGTGCCAGCAGCTCCAGGACAGGGTCTCCATCACCCCTCCACTTT. It translates to CASSSRTGSPSPLHF. The chain combines TRBV7-2 with TRBJ1-6, with TRBD1 identical over 8 bases. The germline V gene has CDR1 SGHTA and CDR2 FQGNSA. The CDR3 covers 15 residues. J was trimmed by 10 bases and V by 4 bases; bases with no gene match: 9. Supplemented by reference TRBV7-2 and TRBJ1-6, the full variable domain reads GAGVSQSPSNKVTEKGKDVELRCDPISGHTALYWYRQSLGQGLEFLIYFQGNSAPDKSGLPSDRFSAERTGGSVSTLTIQRTQQEDSAVYLCASSSRTGSPSPLHFGNGTRLTVT.

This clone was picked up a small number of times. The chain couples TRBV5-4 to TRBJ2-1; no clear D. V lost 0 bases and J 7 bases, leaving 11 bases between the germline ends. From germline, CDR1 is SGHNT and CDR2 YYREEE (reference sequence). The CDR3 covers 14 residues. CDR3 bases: TGTGCCAGCAGCTTGGCGGAGACTGCTAATGAGCAGTTCTTC. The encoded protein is CASSLAETANEQFF. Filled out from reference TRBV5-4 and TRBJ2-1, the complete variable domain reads ETGVTQSPTHLIKTRGQQVTLRCSSQSGHNTVSWYQQALGQGPQFIFQYYREEENGRGNFPPRFSGLQFPNYSSELNVNALELDDSALYLCASSLAETANEQFFGPGTRLTVL.

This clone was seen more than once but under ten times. The CDR3, as DNA: TGTGCCAGCAGCCGGGGACAGGAACGCGTCCTGACTTTC. This encodes CASSRGQERVLTF. The V call is TRBV5-4, the J call TRBJ2-6, with 8 positions matching TRBD1. With V trimmed by 4 bases and J by 12 bases, 6 bases remained unmatched. The CDR3 extends over 13 amino acids. Germline CDR1 SGHNT, CDR2 YYREEE (reference sequence). The full variable domain, with the rest looked up from reference TRBV5-4 and TRBJ2-6, is ETGVTQSPTHLIKTRGQQVTLRCSSQSGHNTVSWYQQALGQGPQFIFQYYREEENGRGNFPPRFSGLQFPNYSSELNVNALELDDSALYLCASSRGQERVLTFGAGSRLTVL.

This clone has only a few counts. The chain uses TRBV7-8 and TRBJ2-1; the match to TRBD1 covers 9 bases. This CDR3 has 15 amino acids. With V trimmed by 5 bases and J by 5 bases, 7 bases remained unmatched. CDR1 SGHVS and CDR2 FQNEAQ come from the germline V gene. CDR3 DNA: TGTGCCAGCAGCCGTGGACAGGGGTTAAACAATGAGCAGTTCTTC. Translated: CASSRGQGLNNEQFF.

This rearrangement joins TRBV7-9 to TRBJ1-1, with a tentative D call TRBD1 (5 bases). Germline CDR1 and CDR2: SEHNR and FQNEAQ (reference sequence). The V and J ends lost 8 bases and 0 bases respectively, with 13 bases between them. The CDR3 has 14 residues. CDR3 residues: CASGRGRMNTEAFF. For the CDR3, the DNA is TGTGCCAGCGGTAGGGGAAGAATGAACACTGAAGCTTTCTTT.

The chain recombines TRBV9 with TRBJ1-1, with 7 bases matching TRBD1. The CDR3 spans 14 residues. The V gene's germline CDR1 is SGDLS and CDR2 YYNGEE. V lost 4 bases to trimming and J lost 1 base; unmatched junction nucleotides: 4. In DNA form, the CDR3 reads TGTGCCAGCAGCACCGGGACAGCGAACACTGAAGCTTTCTTT. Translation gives CASSTGTANTEAFF.

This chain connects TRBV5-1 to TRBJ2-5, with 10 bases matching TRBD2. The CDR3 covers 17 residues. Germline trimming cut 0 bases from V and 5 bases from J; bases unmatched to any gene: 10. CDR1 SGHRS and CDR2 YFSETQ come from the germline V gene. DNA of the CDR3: TGCGCCAGCAGCTTGGTGCGGAGCGGGAGGGGTTTTGAGACCCAGTACTTC. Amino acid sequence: CASSLVRSGRGFETQYF.

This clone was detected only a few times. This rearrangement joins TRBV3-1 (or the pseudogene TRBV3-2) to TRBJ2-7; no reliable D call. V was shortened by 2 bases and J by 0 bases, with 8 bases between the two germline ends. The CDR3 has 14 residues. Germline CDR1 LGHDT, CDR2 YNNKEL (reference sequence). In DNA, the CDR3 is TGTGCCAGCAGCCAAAGCGTGGACTCCTACGAGCAGTACTTC. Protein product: CASSQSVDSYEQYF.

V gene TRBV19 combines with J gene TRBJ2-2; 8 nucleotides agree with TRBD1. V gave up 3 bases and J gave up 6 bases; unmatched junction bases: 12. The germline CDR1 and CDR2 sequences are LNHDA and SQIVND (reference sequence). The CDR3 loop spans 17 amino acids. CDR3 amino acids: CASSIHSRGRLSGELFF. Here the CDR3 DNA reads TGTGCCAGTAGTATCCACAGCAGGGGGCGATTGTCCGGGGAGCTGTTTTTT.

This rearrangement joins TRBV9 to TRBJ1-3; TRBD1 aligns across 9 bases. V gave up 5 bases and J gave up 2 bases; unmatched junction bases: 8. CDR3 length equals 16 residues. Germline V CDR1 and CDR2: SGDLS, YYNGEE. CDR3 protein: CASSRGGQGTGNTIYF. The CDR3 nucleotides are TGTGCCAGCAGTCGAGGGGGACAGGGTACTGGAAACACCATATATTTT.

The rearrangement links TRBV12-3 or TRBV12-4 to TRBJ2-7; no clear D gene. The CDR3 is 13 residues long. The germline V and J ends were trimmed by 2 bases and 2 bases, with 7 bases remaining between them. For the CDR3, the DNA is TGTGCCAGCAGTTTAAGCTTCACCTACGAGCAGTACTTC. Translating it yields CASSLSFTYEQYF.

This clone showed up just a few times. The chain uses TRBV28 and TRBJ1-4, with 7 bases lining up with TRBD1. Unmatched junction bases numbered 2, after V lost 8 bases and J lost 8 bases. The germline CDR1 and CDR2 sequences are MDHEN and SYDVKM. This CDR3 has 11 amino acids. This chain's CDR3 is CASEDREKLFF. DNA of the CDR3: TGTGCCAGCGAGGACAGGGAAAAACTGTTTTTT.

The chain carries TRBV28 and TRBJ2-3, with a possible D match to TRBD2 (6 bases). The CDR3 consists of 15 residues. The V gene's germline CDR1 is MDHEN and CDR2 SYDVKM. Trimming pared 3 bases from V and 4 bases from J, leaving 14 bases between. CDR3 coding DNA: TGTGCCAGCAGTTTGGGCGGGACTGAGGCAGATACGCAGTATTTT. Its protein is CASSLGGTEADTQYF.

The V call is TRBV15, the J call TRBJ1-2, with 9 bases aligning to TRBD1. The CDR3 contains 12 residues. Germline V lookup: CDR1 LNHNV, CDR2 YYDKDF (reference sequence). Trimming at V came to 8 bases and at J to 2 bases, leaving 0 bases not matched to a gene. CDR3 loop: CATGQGNYGYTF. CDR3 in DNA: TGTGCCACCGGACAGGGGAACTATGGCTACACCTTC. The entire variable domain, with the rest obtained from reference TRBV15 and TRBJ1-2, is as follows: DAMVIQNPRYQVTQFGKPVTLSCSQTLNHNVMYWYQQKSSQAPKLLFHYYDKDFNNEADTPDNFQSRRPNTSFCFLDIRSPGLGDTAMYLCATGQGNYGYTFGSGTRLTVV.

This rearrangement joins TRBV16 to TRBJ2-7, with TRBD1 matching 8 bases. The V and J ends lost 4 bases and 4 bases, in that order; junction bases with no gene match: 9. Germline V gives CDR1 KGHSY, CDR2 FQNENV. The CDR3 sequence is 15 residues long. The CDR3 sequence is CASSPETGALYEQYF. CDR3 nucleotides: TGTGCCAGCAGCCCAGAGACAGGGGCTCTGTACGAGCAGTACTTC.

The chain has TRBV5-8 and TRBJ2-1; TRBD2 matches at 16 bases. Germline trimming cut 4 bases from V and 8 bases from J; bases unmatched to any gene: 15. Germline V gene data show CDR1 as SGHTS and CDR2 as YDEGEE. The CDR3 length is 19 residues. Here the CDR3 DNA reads TGTGCCAGCAGCCCTACGGGACAGGGACTAGCGGGAGGGCCCGATGAGCAGTTCTTC. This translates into CASSPTGQGLAGGPDEQFF.

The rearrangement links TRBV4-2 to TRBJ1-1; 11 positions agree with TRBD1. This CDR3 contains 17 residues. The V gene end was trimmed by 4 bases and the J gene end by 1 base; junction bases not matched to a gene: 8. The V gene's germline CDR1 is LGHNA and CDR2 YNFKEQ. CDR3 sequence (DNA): TGTGCCAGCAGCCGCCGGGACAGGGGGGGGCGGAACACTGAAGCTTTCTTT. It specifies CASSRRDRGGRNTEAFF.

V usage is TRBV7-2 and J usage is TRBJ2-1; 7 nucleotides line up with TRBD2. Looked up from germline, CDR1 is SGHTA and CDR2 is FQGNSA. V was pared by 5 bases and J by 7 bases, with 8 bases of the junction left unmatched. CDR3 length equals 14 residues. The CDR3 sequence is CASSRETGGNEQFF. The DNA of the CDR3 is TGTGCCAGCAGCCGGGAGACGGGGGGAAATGAGCAGTTCTTC.

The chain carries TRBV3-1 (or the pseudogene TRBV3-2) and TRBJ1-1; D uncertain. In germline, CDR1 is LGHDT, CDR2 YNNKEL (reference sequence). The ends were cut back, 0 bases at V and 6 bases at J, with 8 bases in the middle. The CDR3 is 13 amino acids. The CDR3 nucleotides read TGTGCCAGCAGCCAAGAATTAGCACCTGAAGCTTTCTTT. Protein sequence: CASSQELAPEAFF.

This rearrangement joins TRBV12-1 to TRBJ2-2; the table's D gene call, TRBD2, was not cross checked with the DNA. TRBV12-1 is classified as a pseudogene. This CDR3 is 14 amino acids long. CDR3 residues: CASSPGRGTGELFF. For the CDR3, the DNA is TGTGCCAGCAGCCCTGGTCGGGGAACCGGGGAGCTGTTTTTT.

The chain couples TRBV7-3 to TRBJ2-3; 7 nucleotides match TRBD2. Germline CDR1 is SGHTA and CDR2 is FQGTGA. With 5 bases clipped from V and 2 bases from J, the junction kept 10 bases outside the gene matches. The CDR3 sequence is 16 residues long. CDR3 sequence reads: CASSPTFSGYTDTQYF. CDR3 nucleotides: TGTGCCAGCAGCCCAACCTTTAGCGGGTACACAGATACGCAGTATTTT.

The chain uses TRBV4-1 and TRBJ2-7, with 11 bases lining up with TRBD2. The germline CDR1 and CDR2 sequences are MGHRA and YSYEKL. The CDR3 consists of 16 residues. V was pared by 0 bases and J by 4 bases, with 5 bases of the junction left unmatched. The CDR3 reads CASSQDRLAGSYEQYF. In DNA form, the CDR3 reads TGCGCCAGCAGCCAAGATCGACTAGCGGGATCATACGAGCAGTACTTC.